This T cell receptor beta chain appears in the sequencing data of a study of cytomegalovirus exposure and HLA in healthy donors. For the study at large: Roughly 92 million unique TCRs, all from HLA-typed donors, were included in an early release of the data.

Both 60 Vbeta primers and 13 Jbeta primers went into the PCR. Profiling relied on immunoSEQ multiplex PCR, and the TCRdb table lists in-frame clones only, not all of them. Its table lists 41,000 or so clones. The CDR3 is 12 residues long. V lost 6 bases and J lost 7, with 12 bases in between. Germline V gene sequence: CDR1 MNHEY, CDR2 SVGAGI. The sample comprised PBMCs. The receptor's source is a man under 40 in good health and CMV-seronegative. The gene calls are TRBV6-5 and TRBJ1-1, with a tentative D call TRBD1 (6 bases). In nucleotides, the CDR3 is TGTGCCAGCAGCTTACAGGGACGTGAAGCTTTCTTT. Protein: CASSLQGREAFF.